These T cell receptor beta chains were read from a single sample in a study of chemoradiotherapy in HPV16-positive cancers. The assay was immunoSEQ multiplex PCR, and TCRdb's table has in-frame clones only and misses some. The repertoire holds about 68,000 clones, with around nine tenths as singletons. Sequences were derived from blood, sampled from a patient who underwent chemoradiotherapy. The receptor set was obtained from a human donor with HPV-associated anogenital cancer. CDR3s include the opening cysteine and the closing phenylalanine or tryptophan. A D gene is named only where the DNA matches it firmly. Not every row has a clone size; where given, it reads once, few, many or a size class.

NA | TRBD2 | TRBJ2-4 | TRBV28 | TGTGCCAGCAGTTCCCCGGGACTAGCGGGAAGCGGCATTCAGTACTTC | CASSSPGLAGSGIQYF
NA | NA | TRBJ1-5 | TRBV15 | TGTGCCACCAGCTGGGGTTTTGATCAGCCCCAGCATTTT | CATSWGFDQPQHF
once | NA | TRBJ1-5 | TRBV6-1 | TGTGCCAGCAGTGAATCAACACCAAATCAGCCCCAGCATTTT | CASSESTPNQPQHF
NA | NA | TRBJ2-2 | TRBV11-3 | TGTGCCAGCAGCTCAAACAGGGCCGGGGAGCTGTTTTTT | CASSSNRAGELFF
NA | NA | TRBJ2-4 | TRBV5-1 | TGCGCCAGCAGCTTGGAGGGACTGGGAGGCAAAAACATTCAGTACTTC | CASSLEGLGGKNIQYF
NA | NA | TRBJ1-1 | TRBV5-1 | TGCGCCAGCAGCGCGCACAGGATGAACACTGAAGCTTTCTTT | CASSAHRMNTEAFF
NA | NA | TRBJ2-7 | TRBV27 | TGTGCCAGCAGTTTAGCGGGATCTACCTCCGAGCAGTACTTC | CASSLAGSTSEQYF
NA | NA | TRBJ2-7 | TRBV11-2 | TGTGCCAGCAGCCTCCCGGGTCCCTCCTACGAGCAGTACTTC | CASSLPGPSYEQYF
NA | NA | TRBJ2-1 | TRBV2 | TGTGCGTCTAGGAGGAATGAGCAGTTCTTC | CASRRNEQFF
NA | NA | TRBJ2-3 | TRBV7-2 | TGTGCCAGCAGCTTAGCGGGAGCCCCCACAGATACGCAGTATTTT | CASSLAGAPTDTQYF
NA | TRBD2 | TRBJ2-7 | TRBV27 | TGTGCCAGCAAGGTTCCCCTAGGGCGGGAGGGACTTTACGAGCAGTACTTC | CASKVPLGREGLYEQYF
NA | NA | TRBJ2-1 | TRBV7-9 | TGTGCCAGCAGCTTAGGGACACCCTACAATGAGCAGTTCTTC | CASSLGTPYNEQFF
NA | NA | TRBJ1-1 | TRBV4-1 | TGCGCCAGCAGAGGTCAGGGCGAAGCTTTCTTT | CASRGQGEAFF
NA | TRBD2 | TRBJ2-1 | TRBV4-1 | TGCGCCAGCAGCCCCCCACGCGGGGGGAATAACAATGAGCAGTTCTTC | CASSPPRGGNNNEQFF
few | NA | TRBJ1-5 | TRBV25-1 | TGTGCCAGCAGTGAAACAGGCCTCCTGGGAAAGCCCCAGCATTTT | CASSETGLLGKPQHF
NA | NA | TRBJ2-1 | TRBV6-4 | TGTGCCAGCAGTGACGGGGATTCCTACAATGAGCAGTTCTTC | CASSDGDSYNEQFF
NA | TRBD2 | TRBJ2-1 | TRBV11-2 | TGTGCCAGCAGCTTAGGGGAGCGGGGGGGCTTGTACGATGAGCAGTTCTTC | CASSLGERGGLYDEQFF
NA | TRBD1 | TRBJ2-5 | TRBV7-7 | TGTGCTAGCAGCCCCGGACAGGGCAACGCGGAGACCCAGTACTTC | CASSPGQGNAETQYF
NA | NA | TRBJ2-4 | TRBV7-9 | TGTGCCAGCAGCTTAGCGGGGCAGGGAGACATTCAGTACTTC | CASSLAGQGDIQYF
NA | NA | TRBJ1-5 | TRBV19 | TGTGCCAGTAGTATAGGAGGCCCGCCCGGGGGTCAGCCCCAGCATTTT | CASSIGGPPGGQPQHF
NA | NA | TRBJ2-7 | TRBV9 | TGTGCCAGCAGCGTATGGGGTAGCGGCGATGAGCAGTACTTC | CASSVWGSGDEQYF
NA | NA | TRBJ1-6 | TRBV5-1 | TGCGCCAGCAGCTCAGGGACTGGGGGCAATTCACCCCTCCACTTT | CASSSGTGGNSPLHF
NA | TRBD1 | TRBJ2-1 | TRBV18 | TGTGCCAGCTCACCGACCGGGACAGGGGGCAATGAGCAGTTCTTC | CASSPTGTGGNEQFF
NA | NA | TRBJ1-2 | TRBV19 | TGTGCCAGTGTCGGCGAGACCAGGAGGGATGGCTACACCTTC | CASVGETRRDGYTF
NA | NA | TRBJ2-1 | TRBV9 | TGTGCCAGCACCCGTGGGTTGGGGCGTTCCTACAATGAGCAGTTCTTC | CASTRGLGRSYNEQFF
NA | TRBD1 | TRBJ2-5 | TRBV5-1 | TGCGCCAGCAGCTCCGCGACAGGGAGCGAGACCCAGTACTTC | CASSSATGSETQYF
NA | NA | TRBJ2-2 | TRBV19 | TGTGCCAGCTCGAGACGGACAGGGAGGGTCACCGGGGAGCTGTTTTTT | CASSRRTGRVTGELFF
NA | NA | TRBJ1-1 | TRBV27 | TGTGCCAGCAGTTTTGGTCTCAACGGAGCTGAAGCTTTCTTT | CASSFGLNGAEAFF
few | NA | TRBJ2-1 | TRBV18 | TGTGCCAGCTCACCTTCTACAGGGTACAATGAGCAGTTCTTC | CASSPSTGYNEQFF
NA | TRBD2 | TRBJ2-2 | TRBV19 | TGTGCCAGTAAGGGAACTAGCGGAGCTACGAACACCGGGGAGCTGTTTTTT | CASKGTSGATNTGELFF
NA | NA | TRBJ2-7 | TRBV10-3 | TGTGCCATCAGGGCCATCGGAGAAAGCTCCTACGAGCAGTACTTC | CAIRAIGESSYEQYF
NA | TRBD2 | TRBJ2-2 | TRBV7-9 | TGTGCCAGCAGCAACGCCGGGACTAGCGGGGGGCGGAACACCGGGGAGCTGTTTTTT | CASSNAGTSGGRNTGELFF
few | NA | TRBJ2-3 | TRBV2 | TGTGCCAGCACCTTTAGCCCGGAGAGTATAGATACGCAGTATTTT | CASTFSPESIDTQYF
NA | NA | TRBJ2-7 | TRBV29-1 | TGCAGCGTTGTCTTAAGCCCTAACGAGCAGTACTTC | CSVVLSPNEQYF
NA | TRBD1 | TRBJ2-1 | TRBV7-2 | TGTGCCAGCAGCGTCGGACAGGGGGCATACAATGAGCAGTTCTTC | CASSVGQGAYNEQFF
NA | NA | TRBJ1-1 | TRBV5-1 | TGCGCCAGCAGCCCCGTTCAGGGGAACACTGAAGCTTTCTTT | CASSPVQGNTEAFF
NA | NA | TRBJ2-7 | TRBV4-1 | TGCGCCAGCAGCCAAGAAGGCAGGGGATCCTACGAGCAGTACTTC | CASSQEGRGSYEQYF
once | NA | TRBJ2-1 | TRBV20-1 | TGCAGTGCCGCCTTCAATGAGCAGTTCTTC | CSAAFNEQFF
NA | NA | TRBJ1-5 | TRBV7-6 | TGTGCCAGCAGCTTAACAGCAGGGCGGTTGGATCAGCCCCAGCATTTT | CASSLTAGRLDQPQHF
few | NA | TRBJ2-7 | TRBV10-1 | TGCGCCAGCAGCACAGACAGCTCCTACGAGCAGTACTTC | CASSTDSSYEQYF
NA | NA | TRBJ2-7 | TRBV30 | TGTGCCTGGAGCAGGGACAATACCTACGAGCAGTACTTC | CAWSRDNTYEQYF